This T cell receptor (beta chain) was observed in a study of blood T cells in healthy people across ages. Study conclusions and caveats: Lack of knowledge of donor CMV status possibly confounded expanded clonotype changes.

Each of the donors had roughly 9.3 milliliters of peripheral blood drawn into EDTA-treated Vacutainer tubes. Comment on this clonotype: Its matching antigen is unknown.

A second PCR, run for about 7 to 11 cycles, used a sample-barcoded 5' primer plus a J-beta primer mix. Samples each returned at least 2.5 million CDR3-containing paired-end reads. TCRdb ran MiXCR on the 5' RACE reads and lists one entry per CDR3 protein. The table has roughly 800,000 distinct CDR3 sequences, around 25% seen once. The CDR3 totals 15 residues. Trimming took 4 bases from V and 4 from J; bases not matched to a gene: 3. Germline-derived CDR1 and CDR2 are LGHNA and YSLEER. This sample was shared with a second study, whose subject was T cells of mothers and their children. As that report states: Each child gave approximately 2.8 million TCR beta CDR3 reads (each mother, over 8 million).

Sequenced: blood. The receptor was isolated from a boy aged 5 to 17 in good health. The chain employs TRBV4-3 and TRBJ2-3; 12 bases line up with TRBD2. The CDR3 sequence: CASSLLAGGSDTQYF. The CDR3 nucleotides read TGCGCCAGCAGCCTACTAGCGGGGGGATCAGATACGCAGTATTTT.